This TCR beta chain was captured by sequencing in a study of CD8+CD57+ T cells in acquired aplastic anemia. Study summary: 3 to 3.5 ug was the average amount of DNA from sorted CD4+ and CD8+ cells. General study findings and limits: Levels of CD8+ Simpson's diversity were not significantly distinct in patients versus controls.

A word on this clonotype: Its antigen is unknown.

Profiling of TCR beta VDJ combinations and CDR3 sequences used genomic DNA as template. A single record per CDR3 protein comes from TCRdb applying MiXCR to the reads. Of some 180,000 distinct CDR3 sequences listed, about half are singletons. For sequencing, patients were chosen who had shown expansion of CD8+CD57+ cells by flow cytometry. This CDR3 is built from 15 residues. V was pared by 0 bases and J by 5 bases, with 6 bases of the junction left unmatched. From germline, CDR1 is ENHRY and CDR2 SYGVKD. Input material: sorted CD4+, CD8+, or CD8+CD57+ T cells (not recorded which) from PBMCs. This chain links TRBV10-3 with TRBJ2-5; TRBD1 matches at 7 bases. The source of this sequence is a human donor with aplastic anemia. Written as DNA, the CDR3 is TGTGCCATCAGTGAGTCAGGGACAGCACGGGAGACCCAGTACTTC. It encodes CAISESGTARETQYF.